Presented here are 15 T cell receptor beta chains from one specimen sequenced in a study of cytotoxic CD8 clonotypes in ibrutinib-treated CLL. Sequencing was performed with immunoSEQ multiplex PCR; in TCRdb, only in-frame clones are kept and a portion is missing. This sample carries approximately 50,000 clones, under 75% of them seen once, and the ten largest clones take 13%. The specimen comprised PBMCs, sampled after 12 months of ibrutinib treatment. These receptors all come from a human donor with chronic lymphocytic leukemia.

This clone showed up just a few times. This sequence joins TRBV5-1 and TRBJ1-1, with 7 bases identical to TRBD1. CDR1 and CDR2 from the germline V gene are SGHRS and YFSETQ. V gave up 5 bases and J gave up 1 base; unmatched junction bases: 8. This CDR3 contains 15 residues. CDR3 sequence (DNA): TGCGCCAGCAGGCTTTGGGACAGCTGGAACACTGAAGCTTTCTTT. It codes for CASRLWDSWNTEAFF.

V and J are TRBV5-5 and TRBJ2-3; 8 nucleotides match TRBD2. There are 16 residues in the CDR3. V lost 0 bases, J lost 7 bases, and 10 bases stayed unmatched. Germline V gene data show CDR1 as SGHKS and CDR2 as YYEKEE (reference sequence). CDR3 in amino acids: CASSLGGSGASHTQYF. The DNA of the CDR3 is TGTGCCAGCAGCTTGGGGGGTAGCGGGGCCTCCCATACGCAGTATTTT.

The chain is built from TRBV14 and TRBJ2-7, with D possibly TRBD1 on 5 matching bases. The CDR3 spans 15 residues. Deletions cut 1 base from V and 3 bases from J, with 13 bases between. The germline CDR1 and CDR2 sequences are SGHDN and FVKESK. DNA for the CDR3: TGTGCCAGCAGCCAAGTGTGGGGCTCAAGCTACGAGCAGTACTTC. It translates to CASSQVWGSSYEQYF.

The CDR3 loop is CASSPAPYSYNEQFF. In nucleotides, the CDR3 is TGTGCCAGCAGCCCAGCTCCATATAGTTACAATGAGCAGTTCTTC. J is TRBJ2-1 and V is TRBV7-9; D is unclear. The CDR3 runs to 15 residues. The germline CDR1 and CDR2 sequences are SEHNR and FQNEAQ (reference sequence). Trimming removed 5 bases from V and 4 bases from J, with 15 bases in between.

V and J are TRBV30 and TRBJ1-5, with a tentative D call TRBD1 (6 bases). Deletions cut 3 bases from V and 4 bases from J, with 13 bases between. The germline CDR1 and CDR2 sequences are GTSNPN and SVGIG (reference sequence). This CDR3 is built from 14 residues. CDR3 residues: CAWSPGTLNQPQHF. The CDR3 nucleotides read TGTGCCTGGAGCCCCGGGACACTGAATCAGCCCCAGCATTTT.

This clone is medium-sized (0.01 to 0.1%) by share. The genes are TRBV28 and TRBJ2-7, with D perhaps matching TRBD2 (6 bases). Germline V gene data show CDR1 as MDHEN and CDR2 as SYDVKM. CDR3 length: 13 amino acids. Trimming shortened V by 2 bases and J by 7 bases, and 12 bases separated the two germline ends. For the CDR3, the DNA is TGTGCCAGCAGTTTAGGGACGGCGGGAGAGCAGTACTTC. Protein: CASSLGTAGEQYF.

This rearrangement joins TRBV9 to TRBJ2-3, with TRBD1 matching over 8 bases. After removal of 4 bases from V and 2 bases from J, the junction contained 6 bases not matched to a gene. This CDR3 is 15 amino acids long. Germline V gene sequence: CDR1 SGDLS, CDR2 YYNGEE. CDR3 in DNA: TGTGCCAGCAGCTCACGGACAGGGAACACAGATACGCAGTATTTT. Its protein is CASSSRTGNTDTQYF.

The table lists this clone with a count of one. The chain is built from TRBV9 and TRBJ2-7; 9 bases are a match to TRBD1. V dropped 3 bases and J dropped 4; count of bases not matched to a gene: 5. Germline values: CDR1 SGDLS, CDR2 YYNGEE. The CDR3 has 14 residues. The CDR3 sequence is CASSATGGAYEQYF. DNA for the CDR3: TGTGCCAGCAGCGCAACAGGGGGCGCGTACGAGCAGTACTTC.

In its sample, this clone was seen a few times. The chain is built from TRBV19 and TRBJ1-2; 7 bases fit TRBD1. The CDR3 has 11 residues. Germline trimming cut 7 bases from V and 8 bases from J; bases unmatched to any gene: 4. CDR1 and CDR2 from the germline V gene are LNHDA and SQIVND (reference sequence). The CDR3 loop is CASNTGVGYTF. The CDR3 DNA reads TGTGCCAGTAATACAGGGGTAGGCTACACCTTC.

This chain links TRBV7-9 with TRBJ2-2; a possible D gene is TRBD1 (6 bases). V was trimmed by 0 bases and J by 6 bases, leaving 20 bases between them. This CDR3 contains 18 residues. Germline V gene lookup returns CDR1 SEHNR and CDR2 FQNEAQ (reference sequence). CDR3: CASSLARQGFVLAGELFF. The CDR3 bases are TGTGCCAGCAGCTTAGCGCGTCAGGGGTTTGTTTTGGCCGGGGAGCTGTTTTTT.

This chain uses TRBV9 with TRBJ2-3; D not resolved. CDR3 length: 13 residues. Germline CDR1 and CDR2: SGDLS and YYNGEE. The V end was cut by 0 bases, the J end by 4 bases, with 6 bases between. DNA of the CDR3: TGTGCCAGCAGCGTAGTCTGGGCAGATACGCAGTATTTT. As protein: CASSVVWADTQYF.

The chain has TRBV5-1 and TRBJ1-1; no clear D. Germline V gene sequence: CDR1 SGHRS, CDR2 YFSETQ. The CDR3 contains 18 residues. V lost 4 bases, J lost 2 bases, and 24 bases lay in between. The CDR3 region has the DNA TGCGCCAGCAGCGTACTCCCAATCGTTTTGGGGAGCAACACTGAAGCTTTCTTT. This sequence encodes CASSVLPIVLGSNTEAFF.

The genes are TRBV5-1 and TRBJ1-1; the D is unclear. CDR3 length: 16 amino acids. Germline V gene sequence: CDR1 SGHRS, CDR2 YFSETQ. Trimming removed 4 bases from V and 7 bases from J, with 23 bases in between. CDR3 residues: CASSRNSGSEIFEAFF. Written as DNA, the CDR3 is TGCGCCAGCAGCCGTAATTCTGGTTCAGAAATATTTGAAGCTTTCTTT.

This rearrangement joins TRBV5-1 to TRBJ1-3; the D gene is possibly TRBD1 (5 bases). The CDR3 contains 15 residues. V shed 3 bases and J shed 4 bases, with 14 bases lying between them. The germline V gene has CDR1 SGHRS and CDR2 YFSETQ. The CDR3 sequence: CASSWGTPRGNTIYF. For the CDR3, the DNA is TGCGCCAGCAGCTGGGGGACTCCCAGAGGAAACACCATATATTTT.

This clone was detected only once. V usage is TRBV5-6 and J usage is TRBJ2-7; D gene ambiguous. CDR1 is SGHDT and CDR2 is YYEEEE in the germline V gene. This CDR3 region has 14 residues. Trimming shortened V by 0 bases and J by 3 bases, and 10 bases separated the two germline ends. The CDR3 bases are TGTGCCAGCAGCTTGGTTGTAGTGATCTACGAGCAGTACTTC. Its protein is CASSLVVVIYEQYF.